Given below is one T cell receptor beta chain in context. Its antigen remains unknown. Reverse transcribing all isolated RNA meant expressed TCRB transcripts were sequenced. TCRdb keeps only in-frame clones here, not all; method: immunoSEQ multiplex PCR. This table holds a few hundred thousand clones, roughly 13% found once. The sample belongs to a study of beta chain features in type 1 diabetes. Overall study findings and caveats: Across patients, naive, central memory and Treg TCRB repertoires exhibited apparently greater similarity than was observed across healthy donors. For Type 1 diabetes patients, all four CD4+ subsets carried TCRB CDR3s that were moderately but significantly shorter.

The CDR3 totals 11 residues. Germline V gene sequence: CDR1 SNHLY, CDR2 FYNNEI. With 5 bases removed from V and 2 bases from J, the gap between germline ends came to 3 bases. Sequenced sample: naive CD4+ T cells from blood. This receptor was identified in a man aged 30 to 39 with type 1 diabetes. The V and J genes are TRBV2 and TRBJ2-5; D ambiguous. The CDR3 DNA sequence: TGTGCCAGCAGTCAACAAGAGACCCAGTACTTC. Amino acid sequence: CASSQQETQYF.